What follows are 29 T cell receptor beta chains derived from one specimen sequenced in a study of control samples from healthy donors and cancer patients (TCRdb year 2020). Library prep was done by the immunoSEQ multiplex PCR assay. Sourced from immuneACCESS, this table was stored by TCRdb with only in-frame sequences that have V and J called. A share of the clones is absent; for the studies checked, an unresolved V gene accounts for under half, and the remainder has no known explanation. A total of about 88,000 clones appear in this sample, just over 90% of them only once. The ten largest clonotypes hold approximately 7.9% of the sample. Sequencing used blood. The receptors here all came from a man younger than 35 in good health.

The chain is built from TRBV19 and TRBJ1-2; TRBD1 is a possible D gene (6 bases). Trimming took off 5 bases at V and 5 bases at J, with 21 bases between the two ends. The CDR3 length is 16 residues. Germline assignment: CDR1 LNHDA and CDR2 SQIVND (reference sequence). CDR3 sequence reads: CASSVISVLQGYGYTF. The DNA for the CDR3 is TGTGCCAGTAGTGTCATTTCAGTACTCCAGGGGTATGGCTACACCTTC.

This CDR3 is CASSYSKFWTRNYGYTF. The CDR3 DNA follows: TGTGCCAGCAGTTACTCGAAGTTCTGGACAAGGAACTATGGCTACACCTTC. The chain couples TRBV6-2 or TRBV6-3 to TRBJ1-2, with D perhaps matching TRBD1 (5 bases). CDR1 is MNHEY and CDR2 is SVGEGT in the germline V gene. V lost 0 bases and J 2 bases, leaving 16 bases between the germline ends. This CDR3 has 17 amino acids.

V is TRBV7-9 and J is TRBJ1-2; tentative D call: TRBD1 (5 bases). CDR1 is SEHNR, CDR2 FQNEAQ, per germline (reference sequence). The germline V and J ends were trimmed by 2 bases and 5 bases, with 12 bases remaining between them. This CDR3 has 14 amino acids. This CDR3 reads CASSLILTAYGYTF. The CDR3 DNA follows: TGTGCCAGCAGCTTAATTTTGACAGCGTATGGCTACACCTTC.

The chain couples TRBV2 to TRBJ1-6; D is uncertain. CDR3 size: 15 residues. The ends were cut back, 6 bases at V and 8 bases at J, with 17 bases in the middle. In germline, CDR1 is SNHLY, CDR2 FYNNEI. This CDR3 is CASSLEEVGDSPLHF. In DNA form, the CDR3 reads TGTGCCAGCAGCCTCGAAGAGGTGGGTGATTCACCCCTCCACTTT. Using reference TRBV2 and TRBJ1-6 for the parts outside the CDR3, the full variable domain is EPEVTQTPSHQVTQMGQEVILRCVPISNHLYFYWYRQILGQKVEFLVSFYNNEISEKSEIFDDQFSVERPDGSNFTLKIRSTKLEDSAMYFCASSLEEVGDSPLHFGNGTRLTVT.

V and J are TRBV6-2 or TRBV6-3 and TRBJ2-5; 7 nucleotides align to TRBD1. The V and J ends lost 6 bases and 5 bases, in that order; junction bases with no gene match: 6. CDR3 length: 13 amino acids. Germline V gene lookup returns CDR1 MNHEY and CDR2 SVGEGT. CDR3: CASSFFRGETQYF. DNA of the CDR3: TGTGCCAGCAGCTTCTTCAGGGGGGAGACCCAGTACTTC.

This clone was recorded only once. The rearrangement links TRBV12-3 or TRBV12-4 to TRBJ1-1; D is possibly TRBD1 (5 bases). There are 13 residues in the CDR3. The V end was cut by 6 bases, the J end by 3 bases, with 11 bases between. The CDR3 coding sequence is TGTGCCAGCAGATTACAGGATTACACTGAAGCTTTCTTT. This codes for CASRLQDYTEAFF.

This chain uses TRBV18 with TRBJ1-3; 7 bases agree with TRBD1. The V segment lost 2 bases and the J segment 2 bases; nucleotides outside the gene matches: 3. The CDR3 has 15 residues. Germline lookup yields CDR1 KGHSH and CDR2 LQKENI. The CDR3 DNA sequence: TGTGCCAGCTCACCATTACAGGGGACTGGAAACACCATATATTTT. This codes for CASSPLQGTGNTIYF. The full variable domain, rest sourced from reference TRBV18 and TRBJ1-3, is NAGVMQNPRHLVRRRGQEARLRCSPMKGHSHVYWYRQLPEEGLKFMVYLQKENIIDESGMPKERFSAEFPKEGPSILRIQQVVRGDSAAYFCASSPLQGTGNTIYFGEGSWLTVV.

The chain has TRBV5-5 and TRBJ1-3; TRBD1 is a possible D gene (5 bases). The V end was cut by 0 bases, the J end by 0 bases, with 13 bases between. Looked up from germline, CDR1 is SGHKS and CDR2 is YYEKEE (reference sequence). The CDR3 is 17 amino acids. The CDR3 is CASSLASGLHSGNTIYF. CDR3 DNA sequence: TGTGCCAGCAGCTTGGCGTCAGGGCTACACTCTGGAAACACCATATATTTT. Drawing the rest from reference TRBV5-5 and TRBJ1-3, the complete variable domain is DAGVTQSPTHLIKTRGQQVTLRCSPISGHKSVSWYQQVLGQGPQFIFQYYEKEERGRGNFPDRFSARQFPNYSSELNVNALLLGDSALYLCASSLASGLHSGNTIYFGEGSWLTVV.

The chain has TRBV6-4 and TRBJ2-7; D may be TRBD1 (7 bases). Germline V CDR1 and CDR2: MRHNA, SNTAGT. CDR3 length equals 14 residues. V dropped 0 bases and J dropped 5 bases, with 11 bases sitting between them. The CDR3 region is CASSDSEGADEQYF. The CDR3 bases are TGTGCCAGCAGTGACTCGGAGGGGGCGGACGAGCAGTACTTC.

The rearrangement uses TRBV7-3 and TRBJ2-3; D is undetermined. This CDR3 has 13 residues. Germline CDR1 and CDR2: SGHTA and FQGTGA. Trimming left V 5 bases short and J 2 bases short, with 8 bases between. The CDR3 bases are TGTGCCAGCAGCCCTCCTACCACAGATACGCAGTATTTT. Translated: CASSPPTTDTQYF.

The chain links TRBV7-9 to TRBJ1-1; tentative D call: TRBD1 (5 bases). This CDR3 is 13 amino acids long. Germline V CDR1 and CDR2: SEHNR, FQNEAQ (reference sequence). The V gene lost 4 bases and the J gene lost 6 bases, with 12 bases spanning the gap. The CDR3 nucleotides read TGTGCCAGCAGCTCCCCAGTGGGGGCTGAAGCTTTCTTT. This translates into CASSSPVGAEAFF.

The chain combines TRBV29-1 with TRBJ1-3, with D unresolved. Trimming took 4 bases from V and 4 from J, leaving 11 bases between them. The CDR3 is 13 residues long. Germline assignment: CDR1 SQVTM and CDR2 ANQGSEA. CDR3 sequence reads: CSVAKSGGNTIYF. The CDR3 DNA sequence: TGCAGCGTTGCTAAGTCGGGAGGAAACACCATATATTTT.

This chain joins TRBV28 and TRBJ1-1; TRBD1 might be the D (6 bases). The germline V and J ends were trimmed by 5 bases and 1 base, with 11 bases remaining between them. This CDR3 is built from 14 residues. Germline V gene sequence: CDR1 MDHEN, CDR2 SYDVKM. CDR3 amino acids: CASSAGTTNTEAFF. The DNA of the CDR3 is TGTGCCAGCAGTGCCGGGACAACGAACACTGAAGCTTTCTTT.

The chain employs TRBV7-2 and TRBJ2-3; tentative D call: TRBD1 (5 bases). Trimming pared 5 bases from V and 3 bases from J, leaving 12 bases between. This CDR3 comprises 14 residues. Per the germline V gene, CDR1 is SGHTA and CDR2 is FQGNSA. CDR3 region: CASSPGALTDTQYF. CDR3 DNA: TGTGCCAGCAGCCCTGGGGCCCTAACAGATACGCAGTATTTT.

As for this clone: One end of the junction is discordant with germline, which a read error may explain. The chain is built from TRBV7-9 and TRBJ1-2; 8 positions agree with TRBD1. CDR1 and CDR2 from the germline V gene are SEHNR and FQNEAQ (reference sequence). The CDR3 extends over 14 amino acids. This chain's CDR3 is CASSLAAGGAKSYF. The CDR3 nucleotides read TGTGCCAGCAGCTTAGCCGCAGGGGGCGCGAAGTCCTACTTC.

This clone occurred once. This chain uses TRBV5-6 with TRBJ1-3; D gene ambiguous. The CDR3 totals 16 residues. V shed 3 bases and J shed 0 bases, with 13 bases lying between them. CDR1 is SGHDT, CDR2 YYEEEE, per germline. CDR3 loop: CASSYGRSYSGNTIYF. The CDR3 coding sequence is TGTGCCAGCAGCTATGGACGTAGCTACTCTGGAAACACCATATATTTT.

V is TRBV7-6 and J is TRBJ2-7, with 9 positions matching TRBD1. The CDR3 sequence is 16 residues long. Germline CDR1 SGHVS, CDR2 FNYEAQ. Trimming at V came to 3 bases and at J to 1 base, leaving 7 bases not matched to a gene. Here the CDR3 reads CASSFRADRGSYEQYF. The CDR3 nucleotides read TGTGCCAGCAGCTTCCGGGCGGACAGGGGATCCTACGAGCAGTACTTC.

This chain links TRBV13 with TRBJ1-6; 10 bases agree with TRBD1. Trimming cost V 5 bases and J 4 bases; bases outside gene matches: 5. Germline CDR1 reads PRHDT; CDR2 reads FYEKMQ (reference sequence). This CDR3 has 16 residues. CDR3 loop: CASSETGGAYNSPLHF. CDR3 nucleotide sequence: TGTGCCAGCAGCGAGACAGGGGGCGCTTATAATTCACCCCTCCACTTT. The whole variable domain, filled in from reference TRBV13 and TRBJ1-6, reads AAGVIQSPRHLIKEKRETATLKCYPIPRHDTVYWYQQGPGQDPQFLISFYEKMQSDKGSIPDRFSAQQFSDYHSELNMSSLELGDSALYFCASSETGGAYNSPLHFGNGTRLTVT.

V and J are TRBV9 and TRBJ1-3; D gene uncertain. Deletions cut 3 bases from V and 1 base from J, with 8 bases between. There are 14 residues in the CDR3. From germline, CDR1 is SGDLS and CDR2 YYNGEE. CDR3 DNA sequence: TGTGCCAGCAGCGCCTCTATGTCTGGAAACACCATATATTTT. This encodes CASSASMSGNTIYF.

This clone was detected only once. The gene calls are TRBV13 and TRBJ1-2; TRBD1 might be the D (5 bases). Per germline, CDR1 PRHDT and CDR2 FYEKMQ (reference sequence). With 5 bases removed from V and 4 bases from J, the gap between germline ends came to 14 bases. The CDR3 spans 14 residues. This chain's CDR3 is CASSTVQGLYGYTF. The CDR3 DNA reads TGTGCCAGCAGCACCGTGCAGGGTCTCTATGGCTACACCTTC. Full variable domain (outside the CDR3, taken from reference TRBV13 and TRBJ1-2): AAGVIQSPRHLIKEKRETATLKCYPIPRHDTVYWYQQGPGQDPQFLISFYEKMQSDKGSIPDRFSAQQFSDYHSELNMSSLELGDSALYFCASSTVQGLYGYTFGSGTRLTVV.

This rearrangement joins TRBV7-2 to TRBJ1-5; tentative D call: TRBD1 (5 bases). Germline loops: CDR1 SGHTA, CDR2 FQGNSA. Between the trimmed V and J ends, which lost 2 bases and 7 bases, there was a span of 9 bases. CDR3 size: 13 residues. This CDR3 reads CASSLQGEQPQHF. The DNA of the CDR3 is TGTGCCAGCAGCTTACAGGGAGAGCAGCCCCAGCATTTT.

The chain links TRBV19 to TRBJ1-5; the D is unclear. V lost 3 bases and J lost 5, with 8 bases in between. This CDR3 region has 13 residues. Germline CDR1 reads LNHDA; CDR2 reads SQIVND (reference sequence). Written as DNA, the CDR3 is TGTGCCAGTAGTATCGCAGCGTATCAGCCCCAGCATTTT. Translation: CASSIAAYQPQHF.

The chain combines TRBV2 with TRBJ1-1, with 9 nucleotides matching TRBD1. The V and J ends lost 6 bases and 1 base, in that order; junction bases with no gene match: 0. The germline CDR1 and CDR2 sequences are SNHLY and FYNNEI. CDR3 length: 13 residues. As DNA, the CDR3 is TGTGCCAGCAGGGACAGGGGGAACACTGAAGCTTTCTTT. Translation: CASRDRGNTEAFF.

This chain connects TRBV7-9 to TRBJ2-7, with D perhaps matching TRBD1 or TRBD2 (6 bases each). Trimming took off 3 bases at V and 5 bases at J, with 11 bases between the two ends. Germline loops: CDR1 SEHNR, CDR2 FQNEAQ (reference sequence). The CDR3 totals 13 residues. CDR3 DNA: TGTGCCAGCAGCTTGTGGGGGGCCAACGAGCAGTACTTC. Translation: CASSLWGANEQYF. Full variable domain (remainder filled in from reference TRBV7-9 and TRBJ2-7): DTGVSQNPRHKITKRGQNVTFRCDPISEHNRLYWYRQTLGQGPEFLTYFQNEAQLEKSRLLSDRFSAERPKGSFSTLEIQRTEQGDSAMYLCASSLWGANEQYFGPGTRLTVT.

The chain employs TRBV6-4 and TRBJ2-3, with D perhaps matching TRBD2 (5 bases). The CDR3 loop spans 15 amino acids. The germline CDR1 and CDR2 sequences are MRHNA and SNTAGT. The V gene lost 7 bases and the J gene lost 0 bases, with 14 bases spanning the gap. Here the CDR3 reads CASKETVASTDTQYF. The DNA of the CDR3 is TGTGCCAGCAAAGAAACCGTAGCGAGCACAGATACGCAGTATTTT.

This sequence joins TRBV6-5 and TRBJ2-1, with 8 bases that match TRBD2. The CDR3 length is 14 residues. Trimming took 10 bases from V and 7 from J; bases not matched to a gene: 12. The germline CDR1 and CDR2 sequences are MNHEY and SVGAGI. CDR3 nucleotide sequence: TGTGCCATCAAGAGCGGGAGTGCTTGGAATGAGCAGTTCTTC. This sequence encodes CAIKSGSAWNEQFF.

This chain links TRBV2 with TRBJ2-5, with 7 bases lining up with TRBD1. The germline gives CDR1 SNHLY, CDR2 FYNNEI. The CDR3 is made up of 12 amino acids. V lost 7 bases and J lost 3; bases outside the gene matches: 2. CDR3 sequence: CASTGQEETQYF. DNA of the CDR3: TGTGCCAGCACCGGACAGGAAGAGACCCAGTACTTC.

Here the CDR3 reads CASSLSPGTGGYTF. The DNA for the CDR3 is TGTGCCAGCAGTTTATCCCCCGGGACCGGAGGCTACACCTTC. The chain couples TRBV27 to TRBJ1-2; D is possibly TRBD1 (5 bases). The V and J ends lost 0 bases and 8 bases respectively, with 13 bases between them. The CDR3 contains 14 residues. Germline CDR1 and CDR2: MNHEY and SMNVEV (reference sequence).

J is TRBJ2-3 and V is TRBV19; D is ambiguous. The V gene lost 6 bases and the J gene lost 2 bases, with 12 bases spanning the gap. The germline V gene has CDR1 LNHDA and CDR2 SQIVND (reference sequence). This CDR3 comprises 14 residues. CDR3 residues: CASSTVVDTDTQYF. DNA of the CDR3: TGTGCCAGTAGCACCGTAGTAGACACAGATACGCAGTATTTT.